The 18 T cell receptor beta chains presented below share a single source sample, sequenced in a study of PD-1 blockade in mismatch repair-deficient tumors (dated by TCRdb to the late 2010s). Receptor libraries were prepared by the immunoSEQ multiplex PCR assay. TCRdb holds this immuneACCESS table with in-frame rearrangements only. Some clones are missing; in checked studies, unresolved V genes explain under half, and the rest has no known cause. This sample holds some 130,000 clones; about nine tenths were observed only once. The ten largest make up approximately 10% of the sample. This specimen consisted of peripheral blood, obtained approximately 72 weeks after starting pembrolizumab. The receptor source for this set is an adult with mismatch repair-deficient cancer.

This chain joins TRBV6-1 and TRBJ2-7, with 8 positions matching TRBD2. This CDR3 is 14 amino acids long. Losses at the gene ends were 2 bases for V and 2 bases for J; bases not matched to a gene: 2. The germline V gene has CDR1 MNHNS and CDR2 SASEGT. The CDR3 region is CASSEPGGTYEQYF. The CDR3 DNA follows: TGTGCCAGCAGTGAACCGGGAGGGACCTACGAGCAGTACTTC.

The CDR3 spells CASSAGLAGGPYEQYF. The CDR3 coding sequence is TGTGCCAGTAGTGCGGGACTAGCGGGAGGGCCCTACGAGCAGTACTTC. The genes are TRBV19 and TRBJ2-7; 16 bases match TRBD2. CDR1 and CDR2 (germline): LNHDA, SQIVND (reference sequence). The CDR3 is 16 residues long. Trimming at V came to 5 bases and at J to 2 bases, leaving 3 bases not matched to a gene.

This chain joins TRBV19 and TRBJ2-7; D perhaps matches TRBD1 (5 bases). CDR1 is LNHDA and CDR2 is SQIVND in the germline V gene (reference sequence). V gave up 10 bases and J gave up 0 bases, with 16 bases separating them. The CDR3 covers 14 residues. CDR3 DNA sequence: TGTGCCACTACCCGGACACGAAGCTCCTACGAGCAGTACTTC. It codes for CATTRTRSSYEQYF. The full variable domain, in which reference TRBV19 and TRBJ2-7 provide the parts outside the CDR3, is DGGITQSPKYLFRKEGQNVTLSCEQNLNHDAMYWYRQDPGQGLRLIYYSQIVNDFQKGDIAEGYSVSREKKESFPLTVTSAQKNPTAFYLCATTRTRSSYEQYFGPGTRLTVT.

The chain has TRBV19 and TRBJ2-7; no firm D call. Germline CDR1 is LNHDA and CDR2 is SQIVND (reference sequence). This CDR3 is 14 amino acids long. The ends were cut back, 1 base at V and 0 bases at J, with 7 bases in the middle. The CDR3 loop is CASSIGSSSYEQYF. The DNA of the CDR3 is TGTGCCAGTAGTATAGGTTCGAGCTCCTACGAGCAGTACTTC.

This sequence joins TRBV4-1 and TRBJ2-1; maybe TRBD1 (5 bases). V was cut by 11 bases and J by 0 bases, with 11 bases left in between. In germline, CDR1 is MGHRA, CDR2 YSYEKL. This CDR3 comprises 13 residues. Here the CDR3 reads CASGGHSYNEQFF. The CDR3 DNA follows: TGCGCCTCGGGCGGACACTCCTACAATGAGCAGTTCTTC.

The V call is TRBV27, the J call TRBJ2-5; D unresolved. The V end lost 1 base, the J end lost 1 base, and 7 bases lay between the germline ends. This CDR3 has 14 amino acids. Germline-derived CDR1 and CDR2 are MNHEY and SMNVEV (reference sequence). This CDR3 reads CASSLYLGQETQYF. The CDR3 nucleotides read TGTGCCAGCAGTTTATACCTCGGCCAAGAGACCCAGTACTTC.

The rearrangement links TRBV7-9 to TRBJ2-7, with D possibly matching TRBD1 (5 bases). There are 17 residues in the CDR3. Germline V CDR1 and CDR2: SEHNR, FQNEAQ (reference sequence). V lost 1 base to trimming and J lost 4 bases, with 20 bases between them. The CDR3 DNA follows: TGTGCCAGCAGCTTAGTTTCGGCAGGGCCTAGAACATACGAGCAGTACTTC. This codes for CASSLVSAGPRTYEQYF.

V usage is TRBV6-6 and J usage is TRBJ1-2; no clear D. Trimming took off 1 base at V and 8 bases at J, with 14 bases between the two ends. The germline V gene has CDR1 MNHNY and CDR2 SVGAGI (reference sequence). This CDR3 comprises 14 residues. CDR3 nucleotide sequence: TGTGCCAGCAGTTACTTGCTGGTCGAGGACGGCTACACCTTC. Amino acids: CASSYLLVEDGYTF.

The V and J genes are TRBV7-2 and TRBJ2-2; D is unclear. V was shortened by 1 base and J by 7 bases, with 10 bases between the two germline ends. Per the germline V gene, CDR1 is SGHTA and CDR2 is FQGNSA. This CDR3 has 14 amino acids. CDR3 sequence: CASSLELVSGELFF. As DNA, the CDR3 is TGTGCCAGCAGCTTAGAACTTGTCAGCGGGGAGCTGTTTTTT. Full variable domain (rest looked up from reference TRBV7-2 and TRBJ2-2): GAGVSQSPSNKVTEKGKDVELRCDPISGHTALYWYRQSLGQGLEFLIYFQGNSAPDKSGLPSDRFSAERTGGSVSTLTIQRTQQEDSAVYLCASSLELVSGELFFGEGSRLTVL.

This clone was picked up one time. This chain links TRBV5-4 with TRBJ1-5; D may be TRBD1 (6 bases). The CDR3 contains 16 residues. Looked up from germline, CDR1 is SGHNT and CDR2 is YYREEE (reference sequence). With 4 bases removed from V and 3 bases from J, the gap between germline ends came to 17 bases. CDR3 coding DNA: TGTGCCAGCAGCGTAGGGGGGCGGGGGTACAATCAGCCCCAGCATTTT. This sequence encodes CASSVGGRGYNQPQHF.

The chain has TRBV6-1 and TRBJ1-1, with D unresolved. The CDR3 runs to 13 residues. Trimming left V 6 bases short and J 5 bases short, with 13 bases between. CDR1 MNHNS and CDR2 SASEGT come from the germline V gene. For the CDR3, the DNA is TGTGCCAGCAGACCAAATGGGGTAACTGAAGCTTTCTTT. This translates into CASRPNGVTEAFF.

The CDR3 protein is CASSNTGTGAFSYEQYF. The CDR3 DNA reads TGTGCCAGCAGCAACACCGGGACAGGGGCTTTCTCCTACGAGCAGTACTTC. The chain uses TRBV7-9 and TRBJ2-7, with 10 positions matching TRBD1. The CDR3 extends over 17 amino acids. The germline gives CDR1 SEHNR, CDR2 FQNEAQ (reference sequence). Unmatched junction bases numbered 10, after V lost 5 bases and J lost 0 bases. The variable domain in full, completed from reference TRBV7-9 and TRBJ2-7, reads DTGVSQNPRHKITKRGQNVTFRCDPISEHNRLYWYRQTLGQGPEFLTYFQNEAQLEKSRLLSDRFSAERPKGSFSTLEIQRTEQGDSAMYLCASSNTGTGAFSYEQYFGPGTRLTVT.

The chain links TRBV19 to TRBJ2-2; TRBD2 matches 9 bases. The CDR3 contains 17 residues. CDR1 is LNHDA, CDR2 SQIVND, per germline (reference sequence). After removal of 5 bases from V and 2 bases from J, the junction contained 9 bases not matched to a gene. Written as DNA, the CDR3 is TGTGCCAGTAGTCCCCTACTAGCGGGCCTAAACACCGGGGAGCTGTTTTTT. Amino acid sequence: CASSPLLAGLNTGELFF.

The chain has TRBV19 and TRBJ1-5, with unresolved D. This CDR3 is 15 amino acids long. Looked up from germline, CDR1 is LNHDA and CDR2 is SQIVND (reference sequence). Trimming left V 6 bases short and J 5 bases short, with 17 bases between. CDR3 sequence reads: CASSWATPTHQPQHF. The CDR3 DNA follows: TGTGCCAGTAGCTGGGCGACACCAACTCATCAGCCCCAGCATTTT.

This chain links TRBV5-5 with TRBJ1-2; D remains unclear. CDR3 length equals 17 residues. V lost 1 base and J 0 bases, leaving 16 bases between the germline ends. Germline assignment: CDR1 SGHKS and CDR2 YYEKEE (reference sequence). CDR3 nucleotides: TGTGCCAGCAGCTTGCCGGGCTTCGTATCTTCTAACTATGGCTACACCTTC. The encoded protein is CASSLPGFVSSNYGYTF.

A word on this clone: Germline is not matched at one junction end, which may reflect a read error. The rearrangement uses TRBV6-6 and TRBJ2-1, with TRBD2 as a possible D gene (5 bases). This CDR3 is 13 amino acids long. The germline V gene encodes CDR1 MNHNY and CDR2 SVGAGI (reference sequence). The CDR3 region is CASSYLSGNGQFF. The CDR3 DNA sequence: TGTGCCAGCAGTTACTTGAGCGGAAATGGGCAGTTCTTC.

The chain couples TRBV7-9 to TRBJ2-1, with D unresolved. Per the germline V gene, CDR1 is SEHNR and CDR2 is FQNEAQ (reference sequence). Trimming pared 4 bases from V and 10 bases from J, leaving 17 bases between. The CDR3 is 14 amino acids. CDR3 residues: CASSSPRYSGEQFF. The CDR3 nucleotides read TGTGCCAGCAGCTCCCCCCGATATAGTGGAGAGCAGTTCTTC.

The chain carries TRBV27 and TRBJ1-1, with 8 nucleotides matching TRBD1. There are 14 residues in the CDR3. V lost 5 bases to trimming and J lost 6 bases; unmatched junction nucleotides: 8. The germline V gene has CDR1 MNHEY and CDR2 SMNVEV (reference sequence). CDR3 in amino acids: CASSGSPGGPEAFF. The CDR3 DNA follows: TGTGCCAGCAGTGGGTCCCCAGGGGGCCCTGAAGCTTTCTTT.